These 2 T cell receptor beta chains were all obtained from the same sample, sequenced in a study of TIL therapy for anti-PD-1-resistant metastatic lung cancer. This was the immunoSEQ v3 assay. Assay used: immunoSEQ multiplex PCR; TCRdb lists only in-frame clones, some missing. The sample yields about 47,000 clones, just over 85% seen once. Time point reported: pre-treatment sample, taken before nivolumab and TIL therapy. Specimen: blood, collected at baseline. All receptors derive from a person between 25 and 79 years old with non-small cell lung cancer.

The V call is TRBV24-1, the J call TRBJ2-5, with unresolved D. This CDR3 comprises 13 residues. Trimming removed 7 bases from V and 4 bases from J, with 12 bases in between. CDR1 is KGHDR, CDR2 SFDVKD, per germline. CDR3 sequence reads: CATRDGSGETQYF. In nucleotides, the CDR3 is TGTGCCACCAGAGACGGTTCAGGAGAGACCCAGTACTTC.

The chain combines TRBV28 with TRBJ2-3, with unresolved D. Germline CDR1 and CDR2: MDHEN and SYDVKM. This CDR3 comprises 15 residues. V was shortened by 7 bases and J by 5 bases, with 19 bases between the two germline ends. In nucleotides, the CDR3 is TGTGCCAGCAAGACCTCAGGCTATTCCGGAGATACGCAGTATTTT. Residues: CASKTSGYSGDTQYF.